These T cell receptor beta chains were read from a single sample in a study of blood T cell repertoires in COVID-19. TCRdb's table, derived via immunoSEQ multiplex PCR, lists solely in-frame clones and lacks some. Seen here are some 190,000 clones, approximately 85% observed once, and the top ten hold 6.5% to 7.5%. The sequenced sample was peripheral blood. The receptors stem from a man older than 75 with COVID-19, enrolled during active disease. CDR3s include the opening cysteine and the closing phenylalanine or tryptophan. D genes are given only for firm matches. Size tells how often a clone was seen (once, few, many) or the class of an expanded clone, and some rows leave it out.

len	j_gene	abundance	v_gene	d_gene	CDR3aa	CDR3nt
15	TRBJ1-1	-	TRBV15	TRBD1	CATSRRTGGDTEAFF	TGTGCCACCAGCAGAAGGACAGGGGGAGACACTGAAGCTTTCTTT
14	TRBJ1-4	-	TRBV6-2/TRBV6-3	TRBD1	CASSRQGRNEKLFF	TGTGCCAGCAGCCGACAGGGGAGGAATGAAAAACTGTTTTTT
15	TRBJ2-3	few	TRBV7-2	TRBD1	CASSLEGAPTDTQYF	TGTGCCAGCAGCTTAGAGGGGGCCCCCACAGATACGCAGTATTTT
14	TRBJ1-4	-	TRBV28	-	CASSPQTVNEKLFF	TGTGCCAGCAGCCCTCAGACAGTTAATGAAAAACTGTTTTTT
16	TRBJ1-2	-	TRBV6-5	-	CASSYSYRSSNYGYTF	TGTGCCAGCAGTTACTCGTACAGGAGCAGTAACTATGGCTACACCTTC
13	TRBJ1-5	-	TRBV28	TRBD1	CASDRGGHQPQHF	TGTGCCAGTGATAGAGGGGGCCATCAGCCCCAGCATTTT
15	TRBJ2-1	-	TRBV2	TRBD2	CASSIRLAGYNEQFF	TGTGCCAGCAGTATCAGACTAGCGGGGTACAATGAGCAGTTCTTC
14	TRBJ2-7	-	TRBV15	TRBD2	CATSRLAGSYEQYF	TGTGCCACCAGCCGACTAGCTGGATCCTACGAGCAGTACTTC
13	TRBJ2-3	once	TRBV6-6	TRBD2	CASSSTSPDTQYF	TGTGCCAGCAGCTCGACTAGCCCGGATACGCAGTATTTT
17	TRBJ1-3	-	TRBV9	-	CASSVGTGANSGNTIYF	TGTGCCAGCAGCGTAGGCACAGGAGCCAACTCTGGAAACACCATATATTTT